These T cell receptor beta chains were read from a single sample in a study of T cell responses to AZD1222 COVID-19 vaccine. Some clones are missing from TCRdb's copy, which holds only in-frame ones; the method was immunoSEQ multiplex PCR. The sample lists about 120,000 clones, roughly 91% occurring once. The material was peripheral blood, obtained 28 days after the second AZD1222 dose. All receptors come from an adult who received the AZD1222 COVID-19 vaccine. CDR3s leave out the opening cysteine and the closing phenylalanine or tryptophan. Fields, in order: J gene, V gene, CDR3 protein.

>TRBJ2-5|TRBV9
ASSEDAETQY
>TRBJ1-1|TRBV6-1
ASSESTGINMNTEAF
>TRBJ2-1|TRBV4-1
ASSLTSGRSNEQF
>TRBJ2-7|TRBV5-1
ASSSPDRGPEQY
>TRBJ1-4|TRBV3-1/TRBV3-2
ASSYPGGGNEKLF
>TRBJ1-5|TRBV5-5
ASSLGGGNQPQH
>TRBJ1-2|TRBV7-2
ASSFDRGGYT
>TRBJ2-7|TRBV19
ASVDRGGYEQY
>TRBJ2-1|TRBV7-8
ASNNGQGSYNEQF
>TRBJ1-1|TRBV4-3
ASSQDGSANTEAF
>TRBJ2-7|TRBV14
ASSPGTASEQY
>TRBJ2-7|TRBV6-5
ASSLYGPLPGEQY
>TRBJ2-7|TRBV3-1/TRBV3-2
ASSPGTGPYEQY
>TRBJ1-4|TRBV2
ASHDTGGKGFATNEKLF
>TRBJ1-5|TRBV19
ASSITPVFDQPQH
>TRBJ1-1|TRBV18
ASSPRSGDLNTEAF
>TRBJ1-4|TRBV19
ASSTHGTATNEKLF
>TRBJ1-1|TRBV6-5
ASSYHVIRGDTEAF
>TRBJ1-6|TRBV5-1
ASSLNSGGDPPLH
>TRBJ1-4|TRBV29-1
SVAGEEKLF
>TRBJ2-1|TRBV14
ASSQEIWRGVWEQF
>TRBJ2-1|TRBV7-2
ASRETGTLRYSEQF
>TRBJ2-5|TRBV5-4
ASSKGQSQETQY
>TRBJ1-3|TRBV18
ASSRTGGPRNTIY
>TRBJ2-1|TRBV9
ASSVAEVAALNNEQF
>TRBJ2-7|TRBV27
ASRALAPYEQY
>TRBJ1-4|TRBV25-1
ASSGLMHEGEKLF
>TRBJ2-1|TRBV6-2/TRBV6-3
ASSSRTSGGGYNEQF